These 17 T cell receptor beta chains were sequenced from one sample in a study of T-cell reconstitution after alpha-beta-depleted transplantation in children. The TCRbeta library was prepared with unique molecular identifiers. TCRdb processed the PCR reads anew with MiXCR; each CDR3 protein has one entry. This sample has approximately 150,000 distinct CDR3 sequences; 8% to 10% occur once, and the top ten carry about a sixth. The sample in question was PBMCs, mostly from graft donor cells, obtained 180 days after TCRalphabeta/CD19-depleted stem cell transplant. The receptors come from a female patient aged 2-15 years who had a stem cell transplant for congenital amegakaryocytic thrombocytopenia, so the T cells may come from the graft donor.

This clonotype turned up a few times. V and J are TRBV5-6 and TRBJ2-1, with D tentatively TRBD1 (5 bases). The length of the CDR3 is 13 residues. Germline V gives CDR1 SGHDT, CDR2 YYEEEE. V lost 5 bases, J lost 4 bases, and 10 bases lay in between. As DNA, the CDR3 is TGTGCCAGCAGTGGCCGACAGTACAATGAGCAGTTCTTC. This encodes CASSGRQYNEQFF.

J is TRBJ2-7 and V is TRBV4-1, with D tentatively TRBD2 (5 bases). Germline values: CDR1 MGHRA, CDR2 YSYEKL. With 3 bases removed from V and 2 bases from J, the gap between germline ends came to 23 bases. CDR3 length equals 18 residues. For the CDR3, the DNA is TGCGCCAGCAGCCAGCCGATCCGAGATCGGGGAAGGACCTACGAGCAGTACTTC. The encoded protein is CASSQPIRDRGRTYEQYF.

This clonotype has a count of ten or more. V is TRBV20-1 and J is TRBJ2-5; 7 bases agree with TRBD2. Germline V gene data show CDR1 as DFQATT and CDR2 as SNEGSKA (reference sequence). CDR3 length: 12 residues. Unmatched junction bases numbered 7, after V lost 7 bases and J lost 5 bases. The CDR3 DNA is TGCAGTGGGGCGCGGGAGTACGAGACCCAGTACTTC. It codes for CSGAREYETQYF.

This clonotype occurred a few times. The chain recombines TRBV5-4 with TRBJ2-5; 7 positions match TRBD1. V trimming: 1 base; J trimming: 4 bases; junction bases outside the gene matches: 10. Germline assignment: CDR1 SGHNT and CDR2 YYREEE (reference sequence). The CDR3 totals 16 residues. The CDR3: CASSLSRQGVRETQYF. CDR3 bases: TGTGCCAGCAGCTTGAGCCGGCAGGGGGTACGAGAGACCCAGTACTTC.

The sample holds many counts of this clonotype. V usage is TRBV20-1 and J usage is TRBJ1-1, with TRBD1 matching over 10 bases. The length of the CDR3 is 15 residues. The germline CDR1 and CDR2 sequences are DFQATT and SNEGSKA (reference sequence). V lost 6 bases to trimming and J lost 1 base; unmatched junction nucleotides: 8. The CDR3 DNA sequence: TGCAGTGCACCGACAGGGGGCACCCCGAACACTGAAGCTTTCTTT. It specifies CSAPTGGTPNTEAFF.

This clonotype came up many times. The rearrangement uses TRBV6-5 and TRBJ2-5; D gene unclear. Trimming took 2 bases from V and 5 from J, leaving 3 bases between them. This CDR3 spans 11 amino acids. Per germline, CDR1 MNHEY and CDR2 SVGAGI. The CDR3 DNA is TGTGCCAGCAGTTACCTGGAGACCCAGTACTTC. The encoded protein is CASSYLETQYF.

To note about this clonotype: The junction departs from germline at one end; a sequencing error may be responsible. The V call is TRBV24-1, the J call TRBJ2-3; TRBD1 aligns across 7 bases. CDR3 length: 13 residues. The germline V gene has CDR1 KGHDR and CDR2 SFDVKD. Here the CDR3 reads CATSFWGTDTQYF. The CDR3 nucleotides read TGTGCCACCAGTTTTTGGGGGACAGATACGCAGTACTTT.

Only a few counts were recorded for this clonotype. The chain recombines TRBV1 with TRBJ2-2; the table assigns TRBD2, which was not confirmed against the DNA. TRBV1 is a documented pseudogene. This CDR3 is 17 amino acids long. DNA for the CDR3: TGCACCAGCAGCCAGCCAACTAGCGGGGGGGACACCGGGGAGCTGTTTTTT. Protein: CTSSQPTSGGDTGELFF.

This clonotype was seen at least ten times. The genes are TRBV12-3 or TRBV12-4 and TRBJ1-1; no firm D call. Trimming removed 1 base at V and 1 base at J, with 4 bases between. The CDR3 extends over 13 amino acids. The CDR3 sequence is CASSLGENTEAFF. DNA of the CDR3: TGTGCCAGCAGTTTAGGGGAGAACACTGAAGCTTTCTTT.

This clonotype was detected many times. The V gene is TRBV10-2, the J gene TRBJ1-5; 9 bases match TRBD1. CDR1 WSHSY and CDR2 SAAADI come from the germline V gene. This CDR3 contains 15 residues. V was clipped by 8 bases and J by 4 bases; unmatched bases: 9. The CDR3 region has the DNA TGCGCCAGCGGAACAGGGGGCGCGGGGAATCAGCCCCAGCATTTT. This translates into CASGTGGAGNQPQHF.

V usage is TRBV5-6 and J usage is TRBJ2-7, with 7 bases lining up with TRBD2. Per the germline V gene, CDR1 is SGHDT and CDR2 is YYEEEE. This CDR3 comprises 13 residues. After removal of 4 bases from V and 3 bases from J, the junction contained 4 bases not matched to a gene. CDR3 region: CASSPGGVYEQYF. For the CDR3, the DNA is TGTGCCAGCAGCCCGGGGGGAGTCTACGAGCAGTACTTC. Together with reference TRBV5-6 and TRBJ2-7, the CDR3 gives the full variable domain: DAGVTQSPTHLIKTRGQQVTLRCSPKSGHDTVSWYQQALGQGPQFIFQYYEEEERQRGNFPDRFSGHQFPNYSSELNVNALLLGDSALYLCASSPGGVYEQYFGPGTRLTVT.

This clonotype was seen at least ten times. V and J are TRBV10-3 and TRBJ1-5; D is perhaps TRBD1 (5 bases). Germline V gives CDR1 ENHRY, CDR2 SYGVKD. Trimming stripped 3 bases from V and 0 bases from J, with 12 bases between. CDR3 length: 16 amino acids. CDR3 coding DNA: TGTGCCATCAGTGAATTGGGGCTATATAGCAATCAGCCCCAGCATTTT. As protein: CAISELGLYSNQPQHF.

This clonotype was seen many times. The V gene is TRBV18, the J gene TRBJ2-7; D is uncertain. The CDR3 has 14 amino acids. Trimming took 3 bases from V and 2 from J, leaving 11 bases between them. CDR1 KGHSH and CDR2 LQKENI come from the germline V gene. The CDR3 coding sequence is TGTGCCAGCTCACCGGAGAATCTTCCCTACGAGCAGTACTTC. Encoded protein: CASSPENLPYEQYF.

Ten or more counts support this clonotype. V and J are TRBV10-3 and TRBJ1-2; 8 bases are a match to TRBD1. This CDR3 has 13 amino acids. Germline trimming cut 3 bases from V and 9 bases from J; bases unmatched to any gene: 6. Germline CDR1 and CDR2: ENHRY and SYGVKD. The CDR3 nucleotides are TGTGCCATCAGTGAAGGGCAGGGGGCTTGCTACACCTTC. Translating it yields CAISEGQGACYTF.

This clonotype was counted a few times. This chain links TRBV11-2 with TRBJ2-1; D call uncertain. Germline loops: CDR1 SGHAT, CDR2 FQNNGV. With 0 bases removed from V and 13 bases from J, the gap between germline ends came to 7 bases. The CDR3 is made up of 11 amino acids. The CDR3 here is CASSLDISQFF. In DNA form, the CDR3 reads TGTGCCAGCAGCTTAGATATCAGCCAGTTCTTC.

The chain employs TRBV10-3 and TRBJ1-2; 11 bases fit TRBD1. After removal of 3 bases from V and 4 bases from J, the junction contained 7 bases not matched to a gene. Germline V gene sequence: CDR1 ENHRY, CDR2 SYGVKD. This CDR3 is 16 amino acids long. Here the CDR3 DNA reads TGTGCCATCAGTGATTTCGGGACAGGGGGGAGCTATGGCTACACCTTC. It encodes CAISDFGTGGSYGYTF.

This clonotype was counted ten times or more. The chain is built from TRBV7-2 and TRBJ2-7; maybe TRBD1 (6 bases). Germline V CDR1 and CDR2: SGHTA, FQGNSA. The V and J ends lost 5 bases and 3 bases respectively, with 11 bases between them. This CDR3 comprises 13 residues. Written as DNA, the CDR3 is TGTGCCAGCAGCACGGTGACAGGCTACGAGCAGTACTTC. This translates into CASSTVTGYEQYF. The full variable domain, completed using reference TRBV7-2 and TRBJ2-7, is GAGVSQSPSNKVTEKGKDVELRCDPISGHTALYWYRQSLGQGLEFLIYFQGNSAPDKSGLPSDRFSAERTGGSVSTLTIQRTQQEDSAVYLCASSTVTGYEQYFGPGTRLTVT.